This passage covers 13 T cell receptor beta chains from one sample sequenced in a study of blood T cell repertoires in COVID-19. Repertoires were generated with immunoSEQ multiplex PCR, while TCRdb's copy carries only in-frame clones and drops some. The data hold under 55,000 clones, with around three quarters observed a single time. Sample: peripheral blood. These receptors were collected from a man aged 65 to 79 with acute or convalescent COVID-19.

The V and J genes are TRBV29-1 and TRBJ1-6; weak D call: TRBD1 (6 bases). This CDR3 region has 13 residues. The ends were cut back, 6 bases at V and 5 bases at J, with 11 bases in the middle. Germline CDR1 reads SQVTM; CDR2 reads ANQGSEA. CDR3 amino acids: CSVRGQNNSPLHF. CDR3 in DNA: TGCAGCGTCCGCGGACAGAATAATTCACCCCTCCACTTT.

By frequency in the sample, this clone is medium-sized. The rearrangement uses TRBV2 and TRBJ1-2; 7 bases fit TRBD1. Germline V gene sequence: CDR1 SNHLY, CDR2 FYNNEI. J lost 2 bases, V lost 8 bases, and 5 bases had no gene match. This CDR3 region has 13 residues. The CDR3, as DNA: TGTGCCAGCCCCGGACAGGAAAACTATGGCTACACCTTC. Translation: CASPGQENYGYTF.

This chain connects TRBV10-3 to TRBJ1-3; D gene ambiguous. V lost 4 bases and J lost 11, with 18 bases in between. Germline lookup yields CDR1 ENHRY and CDR2 SYGVKD. This CDR3 comprises 14 residues. CDR3 bases: TGTGCCATCAGTGCTGTAGAGGCGGGTCGGGCCATATATTTT. It yields the protein CAISAVEAGRAIYF.

V and J are TRBV27 and TRBJ2-5; TRBD2 matches 8 bases. The CDR3 contains 12 residues. V was clipped by 6 bases and J by 5 bases; unmatched bases: 2. The germline V gene has CDR1 MNHEY and CDR2 SMNVEV (reference sequence). This CDR3 is CASSLAGETQYF. The CDR3 nucleotides read TGTGCCAGCAGCTTAGCGGGGGAGACCCAGTACTTC.

V and J are TRBV30 and TRBJ1-1; D might be TRBD1 (6 bases). Per germline, CDR1 GTSNPN and CDR2 SVGIG (reference sequence). The V and J ends lost 0 bases and 6 bases respectively, with 11 bases between them. CDR3 size: 13 residues. This CDR3 reads CAWSVRGAPEAFF. DNA for the CDR3: TGTGCCTGGAGTGTACGGGGGGCCCCTGAAGCTTTCTTT.

V is TRBV25-1 and J is TRBJ2-7, with D possibly being TRBD2 (5 bases). The V end was cut by 7 bases, the J end by 3 bases, with 10 bases between. The CDR3 is 12 amino acids. Germline CDR1 MGHDK, CDR2 SYGVNS. CDR3 amino acids: CASNEGNYEQYF. The CDR3, as DNA: TGTGCCAGCAACGAGGGCAACTACGAGCAGTACTTC.

The chain links TRBV6-2 or TRBV6-3 to TRBJ2-3; unclear D gene. Looked up from germline, CDR1 is MNHEY and CDR2 is SVGEGT. V was shortened by 1 base and J by 4 bases, with 6 bases between the two germline ends. The CDR3 length is 13 residues. This CDR3 is CASSYWRSDTQYF. The CDR3 DNA is TGTGCCAGCAGTTACTGGCGGTCAGATACGCAGTATTTT.

The genes are TRBV7-9 and TRBJ2-7; perhaps TRBD2 as D (5 bases). The CDR3 spans 15 residues. Germline V gene data show CDR1 as SEHNR and CDR2 as FQNEAQ (reference sequence). V lost 1 base, J lost 2 bases, and 12 bases lay in between. CDR3 residues: CASSLVPGSPYEQYF. For the CDR3, the DNA is TGTGCCAGCAGCTTAGTACCGGGGTCCCCCTACGAGCAGTACTTC.

The chain uses TRBV28 and TRBJ2-1; D is uncertain. Germline V lookup: CDR1 MDHEN, CDR2 SYDVKM. This CDR3 region has 15 residues. Trimming cost V 4 bases and J 8 bases, with 18 bases left between them. This CDR3 reads CASSSFGRSSDEQFF. The CDR3 DNA is TGTGCCAGCAGTTCCTTTGGAAGGAGTTCCGATGAGCAGTTCTTC.

V gene TRBV7-2 combines with J gene TRBJ1-5, with TRBD1 matching 9 bases. V lost 5 bases and J lost 9; bases outside the gene matches: 8. The CDR3 has 14 amino acids. The germline gives CDR1 SGHTA, CDR2 FQGNSA. The CDR3 DNA reads as TGTGCCAGCAGCCCAGGGACAGGGTTTTGGCCCCAGCATTTT. Translation: CASSPGTGFWPQHF.

The chain has TRBV15 and TRBJ1-2, with 7 bases that match TRBD1. In germline, CDR1 is LNHNV, CDR2 YYDKDF (reference sequence). This CDR3 contains 14 residues. Unmatched junction bases numbered 5, after V lost 3 bases and J lost 4 bases. DNA of the CDR3: TGTGCCACCAGCAGGAACAGGGGTTTCTATGGCTACACCTTC. As protein: CATSRNRGFYGYTF.

V gene TRBV14 combines with J gene TRBJ1-6; 10 positions match TRBD1. With V trimmed by 4 bases and J by 7 bases, 4 bases remained unmatched. The CDR3 loop spans 15 amino acids. The germline CDR1 and CDR2 sequences are SGHDN and FVKESK. For the CDR3, the DNA is TGTGCCAGCAGCCCGGGACAGGGGATAAATTCACCCCTCCACTTT. Its protein product is CASSPGQGINSPLHF.

The chain recombines TRBV7-2 with TRBJ2-7; TRBD2 aligns across 8 bases. Unmatched junction bases numbered 5, after V lost 8 bases and J lost 2 bases. The germline V gene has CDR1 SGHTA and CDR2 FQGNSA. The CDR3 is 13 residues long. In nucleotides, the CDR3 is TGTGCCAGCCAAATAGCGGGAACCTACGAGCAGTACTTC. Protein product: CASQIAGTYEQYF.